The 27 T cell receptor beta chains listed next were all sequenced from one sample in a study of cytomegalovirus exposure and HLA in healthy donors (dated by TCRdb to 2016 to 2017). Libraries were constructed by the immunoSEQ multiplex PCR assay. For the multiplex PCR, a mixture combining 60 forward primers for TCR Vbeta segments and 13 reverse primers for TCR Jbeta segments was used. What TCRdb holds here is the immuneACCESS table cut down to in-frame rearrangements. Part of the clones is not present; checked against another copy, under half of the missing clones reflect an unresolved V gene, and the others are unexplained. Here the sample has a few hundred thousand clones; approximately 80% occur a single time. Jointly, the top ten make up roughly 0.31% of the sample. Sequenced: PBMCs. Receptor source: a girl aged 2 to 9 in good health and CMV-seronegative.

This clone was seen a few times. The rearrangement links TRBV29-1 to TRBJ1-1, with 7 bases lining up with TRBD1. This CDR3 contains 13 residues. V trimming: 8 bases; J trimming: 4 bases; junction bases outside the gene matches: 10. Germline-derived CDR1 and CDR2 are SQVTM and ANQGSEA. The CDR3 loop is CSPVQGLGTEAFF. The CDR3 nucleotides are TGCAGCCCTGTACAGGGGTTGGGCACTGAAGCTTTCTTT.

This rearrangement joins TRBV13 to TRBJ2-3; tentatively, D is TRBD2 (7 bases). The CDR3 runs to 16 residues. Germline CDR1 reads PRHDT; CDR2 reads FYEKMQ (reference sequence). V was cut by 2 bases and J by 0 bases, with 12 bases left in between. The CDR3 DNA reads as TGTGCCAGCAGCTTACGCGGGGGCAGGAGCACAGATACGCAGTATTTT. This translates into CASSLRGGRSTDTQYF.

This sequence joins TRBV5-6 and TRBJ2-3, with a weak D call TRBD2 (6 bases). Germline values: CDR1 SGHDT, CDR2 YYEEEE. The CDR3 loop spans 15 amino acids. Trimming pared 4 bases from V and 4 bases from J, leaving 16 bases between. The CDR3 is CASSTFSGVADTQYF. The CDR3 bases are TGTGCCAGCAGCACTTTCTCGGGGGTGGCAGATACGCAGTATTTT.

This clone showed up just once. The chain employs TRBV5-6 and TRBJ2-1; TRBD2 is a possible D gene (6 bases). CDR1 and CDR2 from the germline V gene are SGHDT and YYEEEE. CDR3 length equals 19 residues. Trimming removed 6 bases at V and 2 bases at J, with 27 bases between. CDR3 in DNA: TGTGCCAGCACAACGCCCGGGGGATCCTGGGATGACCCCTACAATGAGCAGTTCTTC. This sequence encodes CASTTPGGSWDDPYNEQFF. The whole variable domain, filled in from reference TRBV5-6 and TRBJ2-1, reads DAGVTQSPTHLIKTRGQQVTLRCSPKSGHDTVSWYQQALGQGPQFIFQYYEEEERQRGNFPDRFSGHQFPNYSSELNVNALLLGDSALYLCASTTPGGSWDDPYNEQFFGPGTRLTVL.

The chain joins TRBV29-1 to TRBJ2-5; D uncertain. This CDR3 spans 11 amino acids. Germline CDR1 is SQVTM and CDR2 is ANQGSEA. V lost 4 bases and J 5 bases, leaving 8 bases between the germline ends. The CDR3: CSVGLKETQYF. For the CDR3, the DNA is TGCAGCGTTGGGCTGAAGGAGACCCAGTACTTC. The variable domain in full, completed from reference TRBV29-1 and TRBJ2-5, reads SAVISQKPSRDICQRGTSLTIQCQVDSQVTMMFWYRQQPGQSLTLIATANQGSEATYESGFVIDKFPISRPNLTFSTLTVSNMSPEDSSIYLCSVGLKETQYFGPGTRLLVL.

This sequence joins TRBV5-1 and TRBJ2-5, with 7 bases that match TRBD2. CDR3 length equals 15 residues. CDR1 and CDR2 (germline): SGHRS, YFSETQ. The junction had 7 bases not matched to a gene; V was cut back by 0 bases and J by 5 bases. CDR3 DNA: TGCGCCAGCAGCTTGGCCTCATCCGGGGGGGAGACCCAGTACTTC. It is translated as CASSLASSGGETQYF. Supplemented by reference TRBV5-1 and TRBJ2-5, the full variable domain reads KAGVTQTPRYLIKTRGQQVTLSCSPISGHRSVSWYQQTPGQGLQFLFEYFSETQRNKGNFPGRFSGRQFSNSRSEMNVSTLELGDSALYLCASSLASSGGETQYFGPGTRLLVL.

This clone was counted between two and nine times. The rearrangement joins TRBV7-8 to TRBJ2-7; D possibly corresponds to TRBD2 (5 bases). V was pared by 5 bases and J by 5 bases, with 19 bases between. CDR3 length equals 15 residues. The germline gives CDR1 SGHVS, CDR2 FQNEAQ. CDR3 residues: CASSDDTRGFNEQYF. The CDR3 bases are TGTGCCAGCAGCGATGACACTCGGGGTTTCAACGAGCAGTACTTC.

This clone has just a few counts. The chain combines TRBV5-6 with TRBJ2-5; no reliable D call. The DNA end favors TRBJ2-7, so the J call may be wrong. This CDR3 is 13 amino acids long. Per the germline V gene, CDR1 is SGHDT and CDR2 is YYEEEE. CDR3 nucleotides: TGTGCCAGCCGTTCGAAAGTTACCTACGAGCAGTACTTC. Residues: CASRSKVTYEQYF.

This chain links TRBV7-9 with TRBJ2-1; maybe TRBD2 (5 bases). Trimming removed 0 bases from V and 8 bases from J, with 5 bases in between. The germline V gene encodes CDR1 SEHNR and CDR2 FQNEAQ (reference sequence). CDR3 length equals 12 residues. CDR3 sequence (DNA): TGTGCCAGCAGCTTAGCGCGGGATGAGCAGTTCTTC. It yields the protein CASSLARDEQFF.

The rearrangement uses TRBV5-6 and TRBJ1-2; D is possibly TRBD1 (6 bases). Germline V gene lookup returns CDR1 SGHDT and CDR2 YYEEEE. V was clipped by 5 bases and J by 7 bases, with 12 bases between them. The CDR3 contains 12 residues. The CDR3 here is CASSIQGIGYTF. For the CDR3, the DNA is TGTGCCAGCAGTATACAGGGAATTGGCTACACCTTC.

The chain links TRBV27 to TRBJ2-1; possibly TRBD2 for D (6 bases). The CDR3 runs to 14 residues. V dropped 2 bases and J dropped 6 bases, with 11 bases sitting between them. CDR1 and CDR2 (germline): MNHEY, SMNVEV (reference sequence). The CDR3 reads CASSLAGSSNEQFF. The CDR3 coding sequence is TGTGCCAGCAGTTTAGCGGGAAGCTCCAATGAGCAGTTCTTC.

CDR3 nucleotide sequence: TGCGCCAGCAGCCGTCAAACGGGCGGGGGGGCCTTCAACGAGCAGTACTTC. This translates into CASSRQTGGGAFNEQYF. The rearrangement joins TRBV5-1 to TRBJ2-7; 9 bases map to TRBD2. The J segment lost 5 bases and the V segment lost 4 bases, leaving 16 bases of the junction unmatched. The CDR3 totals 17 residues. Looked up from germline, CDR1 is SGHRS and CDR2 is YFSETQ. Drawing the rest from reference TRBV5-1 and TRBJ2-7, the complete variable domain is KAGVTQTPRYLIKTRGQQVTLSCSPISGHRSVSWYQQTPGQGLQFLFEYFSETQRNKGNFPGRFSGRQFSNSRSEMNVSTLELGDSALYLCASSRQTGGGAFNEQYFGPGTRLTVT.

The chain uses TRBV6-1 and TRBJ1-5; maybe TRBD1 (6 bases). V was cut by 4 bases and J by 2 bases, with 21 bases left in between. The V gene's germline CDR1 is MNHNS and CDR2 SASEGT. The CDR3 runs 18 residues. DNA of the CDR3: TGTGCCAGCAGTGTTAGGGACATAGAATATGTGGGCAATCAGCCCCAGCATTTT. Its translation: CASSVRDIEYVGNQPQHF.

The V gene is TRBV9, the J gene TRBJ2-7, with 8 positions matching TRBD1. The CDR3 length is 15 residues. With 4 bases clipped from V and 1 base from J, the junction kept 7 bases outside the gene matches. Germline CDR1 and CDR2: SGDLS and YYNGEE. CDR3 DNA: TGTGCCAGCAGCCTTGGACAGGGTGGATCCTACGAGCAGTACTTC. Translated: CASSLGQGGSYEQYF.

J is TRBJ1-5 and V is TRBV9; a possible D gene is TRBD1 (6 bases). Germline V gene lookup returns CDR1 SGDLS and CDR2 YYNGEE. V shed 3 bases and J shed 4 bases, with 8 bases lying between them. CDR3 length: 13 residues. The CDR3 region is CASSEQGNQPQHF. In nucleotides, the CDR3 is TGTGCCAGCAGCGAACAGGGAAATCAGCCCCAGCATTTT.

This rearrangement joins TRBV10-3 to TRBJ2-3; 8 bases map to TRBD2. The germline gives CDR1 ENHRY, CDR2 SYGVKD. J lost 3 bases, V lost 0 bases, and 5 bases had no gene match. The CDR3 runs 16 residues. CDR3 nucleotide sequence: TGTGCCATCAGTGAGTCTATAGCGGGGCAGACAGATACGCAGTATTTT. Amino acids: CAISESIAGQTDTQYF.

CDR3: CASSETYEQYF. CDR3 DNA sequence: TGTGCCAGCAGTGAGACATACGAGCAGTACTTC. V usage is TRBV28 and J usage is TRBJ2-7, with D unresolved. This CDR3 is 11 amino acids long. V lost 5 bases, J lost 4 bases, and 6 bases lay in between. Germline CDR1 is MDHEN and CDR2 is SYDVKM.

The CDR3 DNA reads as TGTGCCAGCAGGCCCGGGACAGGCACTGAAGCTTTCTTT. Protein: CASRPGTGTEAFF. The rearrangement joins TRBV28 to TRBJ1-1; TRBD1 aligns across 8 bases. This CDR3 comprises 13 residues. Per the germline V gene, CDR1 is MDHEN and CDR2 is SYDVKM. The junction had 4 bases not matched to a gene; V was cut back by 6 bases and J by 4 bases. Based on the CDR3 plus reference TRBV28 and TRBJ1-1, the full variable domain is DVKVTQSSRYLVKRTGEKVFLECVQDMDHENMFWYRQDPGLGLRLIYFSYDVKMKEKGDIPEGYSVSREKKERFSLILESASTNQTSMYLCASRPGTGTEAFFGQGTRLTVV.

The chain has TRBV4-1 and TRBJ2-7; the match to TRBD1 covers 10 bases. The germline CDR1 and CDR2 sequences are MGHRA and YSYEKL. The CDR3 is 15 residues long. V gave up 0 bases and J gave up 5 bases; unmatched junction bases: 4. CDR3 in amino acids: CASSQERDRGNEQYF. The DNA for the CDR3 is TGCGCCAGCAGCCAAGAACGGGACAGGGGCAACGAGCAGTACTTC.

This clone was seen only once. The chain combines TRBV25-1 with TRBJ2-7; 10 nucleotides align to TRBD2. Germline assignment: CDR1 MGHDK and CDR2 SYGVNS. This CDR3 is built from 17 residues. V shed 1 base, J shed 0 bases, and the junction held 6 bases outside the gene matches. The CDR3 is CASSELNSGRSSYEQYF. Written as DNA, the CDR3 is TGTGCCAGCAGTGAATTGAATAGCGGGAGGAGCTCCTACGAGCAGTACTTC.

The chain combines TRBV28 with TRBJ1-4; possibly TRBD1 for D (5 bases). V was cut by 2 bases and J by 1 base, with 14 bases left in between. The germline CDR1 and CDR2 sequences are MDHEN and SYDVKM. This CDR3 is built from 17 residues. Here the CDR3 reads CASSLSMGQGTNEKLFF. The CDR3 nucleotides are TGTGCCAGCAGTTTAAGTATGGGGCAGGGAACTAATGAAAAACTGTTTTTT. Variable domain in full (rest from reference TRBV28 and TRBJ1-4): DVKVTQSSRYLVKRTGEKVFLECVQDMDHENMFWYRQDPGLGLRLIYFSYDVKMKEKGDIPEGYSVSREKKERFSLILESASTNQTSMYLCASSLSMGQGTNEKLFFGSGTQLSVL.

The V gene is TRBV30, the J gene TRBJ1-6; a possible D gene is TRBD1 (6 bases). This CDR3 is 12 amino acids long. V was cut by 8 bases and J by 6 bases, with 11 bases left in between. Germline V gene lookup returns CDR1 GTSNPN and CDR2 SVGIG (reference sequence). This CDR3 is CAGDNGNSPLHF. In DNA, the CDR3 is TGTGCCGGGGACAACGGTAATTCACCCCTCCACTTT.

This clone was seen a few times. CDR3 residues: CAWSIGGATEAFF. CDR3 sequence (DNA): TGTGCCTGGAGTATCGGCGGGGCCACTGAAGCTTTCTTT. The chain uses TRBV30 and TRBJ1-1, with D possibly matching TRBD1 (5 bases). Trimming removed 2 bases at V and 4 bases at J, with 11 bases between. From germline, CDR1 is GTSNPN and CDR2 SVGIG (reference sequence). The CDR3 consists of 13 residues.

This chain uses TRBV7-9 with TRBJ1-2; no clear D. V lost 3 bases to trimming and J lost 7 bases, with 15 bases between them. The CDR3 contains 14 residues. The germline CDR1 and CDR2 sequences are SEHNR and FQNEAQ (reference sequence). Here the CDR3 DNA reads TGTGCCAGCAGCTTCCCTCGGGAGGCATCTGGCTACACCTTC. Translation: CASSFPREASGYTF.

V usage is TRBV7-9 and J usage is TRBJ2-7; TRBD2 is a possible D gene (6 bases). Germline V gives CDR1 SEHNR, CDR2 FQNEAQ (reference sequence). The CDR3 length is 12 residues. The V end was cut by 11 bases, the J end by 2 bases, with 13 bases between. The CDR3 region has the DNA TGTGCCGGCGGGGAAATCCCCTACGAGCAGTACTTC. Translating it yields CAGGEIPYEQYF.

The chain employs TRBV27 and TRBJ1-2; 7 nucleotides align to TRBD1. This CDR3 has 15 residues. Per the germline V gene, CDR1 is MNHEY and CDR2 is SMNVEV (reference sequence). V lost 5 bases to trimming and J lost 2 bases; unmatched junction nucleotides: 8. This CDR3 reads CASSPDRSANYGYTF. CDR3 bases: TGTGCCAGCAGTCCGGACAGGTCTGCCAACTATGGCTACACCTTC.

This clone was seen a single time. This CDR3 is CASQSWALNEQFF. CDR3 nucleotide sequence: TGTGCCAGCCAGTCATGGGCCCTAAATGAGCAGTTCTTC. V and J are TRBV6-1 and TRBJ2-1, with D unresolved. The CDR3 is made up of 13 amino acids. V was trimmed by 8 bases and J by 7 bases, leaving 15 bases between them. Germline CDR1 MNHNS, CDR2 SASEGT.